This record looks at one T cell receptor beta chain sequence and its context. This record belongs to a study of technical replicates of blood from a handful of donors. The table came from immunoSEQ multiplex PCR; TCRdb's copy has only in-frame clones and leaves some out. The repertoire holds approximately 64,000 clones, with around 88% as singletons. Germline CDR1 is DFQATT and CDR2 is SNEGSKA (reference sequence). V dropped 6 bases and J dropped 4 bases, with 9 bases sitting between them. The CDR3 loop spans 11 amino acids. Material for sequencing was PBMCs. This chain links TRBV20-1 with TRBJ1-1, with D uncertain. The TCR originated in a human donor in good health. Some clones in this sample may be carry-over from other donors' samples. The CDR3 DNA is TGCAGTGCCAAACGCAGCACTGAAGCTTTCTTT. As protein: CSAKRSTEAFF.